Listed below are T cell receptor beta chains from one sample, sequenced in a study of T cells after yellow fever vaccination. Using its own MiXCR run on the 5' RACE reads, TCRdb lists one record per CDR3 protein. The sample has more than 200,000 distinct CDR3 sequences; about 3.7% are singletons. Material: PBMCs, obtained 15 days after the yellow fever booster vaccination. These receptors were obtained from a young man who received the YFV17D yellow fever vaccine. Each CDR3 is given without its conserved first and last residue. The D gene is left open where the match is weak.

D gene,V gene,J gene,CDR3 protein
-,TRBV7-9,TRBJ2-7,ASSPRAGRPYEQY
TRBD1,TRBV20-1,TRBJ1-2,SAAGQGIVGYT
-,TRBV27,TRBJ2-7,ASSLKGPGSYEQY
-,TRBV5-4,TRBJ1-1,ASSLGEGKSTEAF
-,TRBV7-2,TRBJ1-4,ASSLGGLGTGKLF
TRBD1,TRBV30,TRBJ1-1,AWSEGQGARTEAF
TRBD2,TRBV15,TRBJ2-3,AIGLAGVHTQY
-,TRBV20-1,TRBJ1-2,SASSHGGNYGYT
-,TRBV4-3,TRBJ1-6,ASSQERRPNSPLH
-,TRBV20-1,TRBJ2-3,SAQEAAGTDTQY
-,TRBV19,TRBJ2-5,ASSYGEAQY
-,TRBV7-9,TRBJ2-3,ASSLSYRGVGDTQY
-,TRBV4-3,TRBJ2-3,ASSQGQGSDTQY
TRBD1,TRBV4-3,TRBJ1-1,ASSHGTGRAF
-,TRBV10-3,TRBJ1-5,AISEGPGGGQPQH
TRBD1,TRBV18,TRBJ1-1,ASSPNDRASHSAEAF
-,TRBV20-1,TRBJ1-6,SAPVGNSYNSPLH
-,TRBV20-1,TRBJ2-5,SASGNTQETQY
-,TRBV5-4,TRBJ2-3,ASSPQGGAGADTQY
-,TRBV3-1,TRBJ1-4,ASSQEPWTDIEKLF
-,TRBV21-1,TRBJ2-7,ASSKAPRTGELYEQY
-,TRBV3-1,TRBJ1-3,ASSQTMGGSSIY
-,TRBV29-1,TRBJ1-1,SVGQGDTEAF
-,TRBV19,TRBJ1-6,ASRRGKDSPLH
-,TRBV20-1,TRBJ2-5,SAREARETQY
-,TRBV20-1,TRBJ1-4,SAREGEEKLF
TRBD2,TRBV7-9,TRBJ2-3,ASSHPGLASRDTQY
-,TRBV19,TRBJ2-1,ASNSFSSLYNEQF
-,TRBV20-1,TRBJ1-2,SARGDSHNYGYT
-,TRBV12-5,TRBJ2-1,ASGSNSPFNEQF
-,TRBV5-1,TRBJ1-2,ASSLEEEFNYGYT
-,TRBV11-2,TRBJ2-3,ASSLVGRGPDTQY
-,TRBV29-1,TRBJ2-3,SVMGRVSGSTDTQY
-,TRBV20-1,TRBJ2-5,SARVGYQETQY
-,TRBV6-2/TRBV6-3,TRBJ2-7,ASSGRRSHEQY
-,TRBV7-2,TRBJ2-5,ASSPLGGETQY
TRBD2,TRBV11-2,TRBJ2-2,ASSPFSGVGTGELF
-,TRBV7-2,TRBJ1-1,ASSAGDARGAF
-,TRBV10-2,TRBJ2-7,ASRYPGMGEQY
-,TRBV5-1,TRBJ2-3,ASKHGQGGDTQY
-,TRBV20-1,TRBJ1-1,SARMGHRDTEAF
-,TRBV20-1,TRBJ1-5,SATSYSGRSNQPQH
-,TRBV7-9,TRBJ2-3,ASSRDPVPPGDTQY
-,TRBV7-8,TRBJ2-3,ASSLAQGTADTQY